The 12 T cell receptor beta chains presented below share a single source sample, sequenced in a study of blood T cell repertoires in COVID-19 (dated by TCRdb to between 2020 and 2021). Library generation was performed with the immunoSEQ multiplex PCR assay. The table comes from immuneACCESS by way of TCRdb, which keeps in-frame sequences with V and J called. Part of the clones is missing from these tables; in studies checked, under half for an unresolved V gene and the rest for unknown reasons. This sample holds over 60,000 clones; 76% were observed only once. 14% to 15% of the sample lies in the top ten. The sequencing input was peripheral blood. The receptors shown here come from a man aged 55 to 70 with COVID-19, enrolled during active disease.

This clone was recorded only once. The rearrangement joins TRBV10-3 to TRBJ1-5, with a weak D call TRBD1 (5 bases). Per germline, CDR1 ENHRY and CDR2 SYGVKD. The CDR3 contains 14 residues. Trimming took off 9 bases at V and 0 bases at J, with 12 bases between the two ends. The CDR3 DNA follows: TGTGCCATTTGGGGGGGTAGTAGCAATCAGCCCCAGCATTTT. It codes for CAIWGGSSNQPQHF.

The CDR3 region has the DNA TGTGCCAGTAGTATGGTAACAGGGGGAACCTACGAGCAGTACTTC. Its translation: CASSMVTGGTYEQYF. V usage is TRBV19 and J usage is TRBJ2-7, with 8 bases lining up with TRBD1. CDR1 and CDR2 from the germline V gene are LNHDA and SQIVND (reference sequence). The V gene end was trimmed by 3 bases and the J gene end by 2 bases; junction bases not matched to a gene: 6. CDR3 length: 15 residues. Full variable domain (missing parts from reference TRBV19 and TRBJ2-7): DGGITQSPKYLFRKEGQNVTLSCEQNLNHDAMYWYRQDPGQGLRLIYYSQIVNDFQKGDIAEGYSVSREKKESFPLTVTSAQKNPTAFYLCASSMVTGGTYEQYFGPGTRLTVT.

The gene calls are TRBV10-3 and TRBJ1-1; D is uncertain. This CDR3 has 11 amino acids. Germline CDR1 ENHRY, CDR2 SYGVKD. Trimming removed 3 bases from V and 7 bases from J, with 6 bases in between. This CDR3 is CAISDSHEAFF. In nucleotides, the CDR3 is TGTGCCATCAGTGACAGTCATGAAGCTTTCTTT.

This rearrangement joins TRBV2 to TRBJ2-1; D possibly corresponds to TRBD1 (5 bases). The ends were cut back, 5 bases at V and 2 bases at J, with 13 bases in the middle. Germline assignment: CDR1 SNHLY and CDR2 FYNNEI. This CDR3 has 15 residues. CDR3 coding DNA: TGTGCCAGCAGTAGCCAGGGTGGGGCCTACAATGAGCAGTTCTTC. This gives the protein CASSSQGGAYNEQFF.

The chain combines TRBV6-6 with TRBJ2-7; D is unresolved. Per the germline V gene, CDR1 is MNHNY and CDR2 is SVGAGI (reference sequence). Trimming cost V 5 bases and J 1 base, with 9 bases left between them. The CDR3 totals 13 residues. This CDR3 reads CASSPGSSYEQYF. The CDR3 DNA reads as TGTGCCAGCAGTCCCGGTTCTTCCTACGAGCAGTACTTC.

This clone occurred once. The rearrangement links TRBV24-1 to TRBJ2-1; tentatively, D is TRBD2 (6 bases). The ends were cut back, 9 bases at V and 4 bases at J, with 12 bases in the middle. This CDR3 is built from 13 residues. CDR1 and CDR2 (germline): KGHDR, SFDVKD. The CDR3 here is CATRAGRYNEQFF. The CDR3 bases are TGTGCCACCCGGGCGGGGAGGTACAATGAGCAGTTCTTC.

The CDR3 region is CASSLGTGYTGELFF. CDR3 DNA sequence: TGTGCCAGCAGCTTGGGGACAGGGTACACCGGGGAGCTGTTTTTT. This rearrangement joins TRBV5-5 to TRBJ2-2; 8 nucleotides align to TRBD1. Germline V gives CDR1 SGHKS, CDR2 YYEKEE (reference sequence). J was trimmed by 3 bases and V by 0 bases; bases with no gene match: 1. The CDR3 extends over 15 amino acids.

The CDR3 loop reads CASSEGGVQPQHF. As DNA, the CDR3 is TGTGCCAGCAGTGAAGGGGGGGTTCAGCCCCAGCATTTT. The chain combines TRBV6-1 with TRBJ1-5; TRBD1 is a possible D gene (5 bases). The CDR3 spans 13 residues. Trimming pared 1 base from V and 6 bases from J, leaving 7 bases between. In germline, CDR1 is MNHNS, CDR2 SASEGT.

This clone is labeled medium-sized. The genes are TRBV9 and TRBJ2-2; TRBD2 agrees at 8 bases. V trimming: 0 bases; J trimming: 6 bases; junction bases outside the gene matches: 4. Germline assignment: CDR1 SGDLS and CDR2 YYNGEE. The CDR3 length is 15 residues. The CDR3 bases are TGTGCCAGCAGCGTAGAAGCGGGAGCCCCCGGGGAGCTGTTTTTT. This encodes CASSVEAGAPGELFF. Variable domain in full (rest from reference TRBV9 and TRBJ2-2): DSGVTQTPKHLITATGQRVTLRCSPRSGDLSVYWYQQSLDQGLQFLIQYYNGEERAKGNILERFSAQQFPDLHSELNLSSLELGDSALYFCASSVEAGAPGELFFGEGSRLTVL.

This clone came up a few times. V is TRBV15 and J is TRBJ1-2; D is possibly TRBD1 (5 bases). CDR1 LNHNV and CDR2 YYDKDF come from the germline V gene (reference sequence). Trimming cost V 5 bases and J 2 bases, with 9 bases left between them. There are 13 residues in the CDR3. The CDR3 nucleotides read TGTGCCACCAGCCGGACACGGAACTATGGCTACACCTTC. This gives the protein CATSRTRNYGYTF.

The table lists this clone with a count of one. Here the CDR3 reads CASRRERWTDTQYF. DNA of the CDR3: TGTGCCAGCAGGCGGGAGAGATGGACAGATACGCAGTATTTT. This rearrangement joins TRBV6-5 to TRBJ2-3, with 7 nucleotides matching TRBD2. This CDR3 is built from 14 residues. CDR1 is MNHEY, CDR2 SVGAGI, per germline. Unmatched junction bases numbered 6, after V lost 6 bases and J lost 3 bases.

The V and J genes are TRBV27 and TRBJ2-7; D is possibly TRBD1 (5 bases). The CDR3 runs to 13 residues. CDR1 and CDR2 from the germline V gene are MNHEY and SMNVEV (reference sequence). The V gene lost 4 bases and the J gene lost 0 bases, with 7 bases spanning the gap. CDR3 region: CASSWTISYEQYF. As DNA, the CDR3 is TGTGCCAGCAGTTGGACAATCTCCTACGAGCAGTACTTC.